The rows below give T cell receptor beta chains drawn from one sample of a study of blood T cell repertoires in COVID-19. Data came from immunoSEQ multiplex PCR; TCRdb stores just in-frame clones and leaves some out. The table includes 200,000 to 300,000 clones, about 91% detected once. Sequencing was carried out using peripheral blood. These receptors were obtained from a young woman with COVID-19, enrolled during active disease. The CDR3 runs from the conserved cysteine through the conserved F or W.

J: TRBJ2-3
V: TRBV4-1
CDR3: CASSQGTGTITDTQYF

J: TRBJ2-6
V: TRBV19
CDR3: CASSIDRGHRSGANVLTF

J: TRBJ2-5
V: TRBV6-5
CDR3: CASRSTGWQETQYF

J: TRBJ2-1
V: TRBV2
CDR3: CASCQAGLGNEQFF

J: TRBJ1-6
V: TRBV4-1
CDR3: CASSQDGQLNSPLHF

J: TRBJ1-1
V: TRBV7-6
CDR3: CASSSQGGVTEAFF

J: TRBJ2-3
V: TRBV23-1
CDR3: CASSRGGLLTDTQYF

J: TRBJ2-2
V: TRBV6-2/TRBV6-3
CDR3: CASRSVGGSGELFF

J: TRBJ2-1
V: TRBV29-1
CDR3: CSVEGGAGSSYNEQFF

J: TRBJ2-3
V: TRBV5-6
CDR3: CASSLAAASTTDTQYF

J: TRBJ2-3
V: TRBV5-8
CDR3: CASSLRRLGLAWGTDTQYF

J: TRBJ1-2
V: TRBV2
CDR3: CASSGAPTGVGDGYTF

J: TRBJ2-2
V: TRBV7-2
CDR3: CASTIGQGGAGELFF

J: TRBJ2-4
V: TRBV19
CDR3: CASSIGGLAVAKNIQYF

J: TRBJ1-2
V: TRBV6-5
CDR3: CATTGLGGYTF

J: TRBJ2-1
V: TRBV11-3
CDR3: CASSSTGLAGFNEQFF

J: TRBJ1-2
V: TRBV9
CDR3: CASSVGGGGTVGYTF

J: TRBJ2-6
V: TRBV10-2
CDR3: CASSDLASGANVLTF

J: TRBJ2-1
V: TRBV6-5
CDR3: CASSYGRRNNEQFF

J: TRBJ1-1
V: TRBV5-4
CDR3: CASSRDLEAFF

J: TRBJ1-2
V: TRBV14
CDR3: CASSQTRGEGYGYTF

J: TRBJ1-3
V: TRBV7-2
CDR3: CASTLIGVGNTIYF

J: TRBJ2-2
V: TRBV6-4
CDR3: CASSAGNTGELFF

J: TRBJ2-5
V: TRBV15
CDR3: CATSRDFGGSQYF

J: TRBJ1-2
V: TRBV4-3
CDR3: CASSQDNRGRDYGYTF

J: TRBJ2-5
V: TRBV7-7
CDR3: CASSLRAQETQYF

J: TRBJ2-2
V: TRBV30
CDR3: CAGKGGPYTGELFF

J: TRBJ2-2
V: TRBV7-2
CDR3: CASSPSGRSGGELFF

J: TRBJ2-1
V: TRBV7-9
CDR3: CASSPMTSESYNEQFF

J: TRBJ1-2
V: TRBV9
CDR3: CASSAFEIGRGGYTF

J: TRBJ2-1
V: TRBV6-5
CDR3: CASSYSTGTPYNEQFF

J: TRBJ2-1
V: TRBV9
CDR3: CASSVEPSSSYNEQFF

J: TRBJ2-1
V: TRBV11-2
CDR3: CASSSYRGRHYNEQFF

J: TRBJ1-1
V: TRBV7-8
CDR3: CASSSGRRTEAFF

J: TRBJ1-1
V: TRBV7-2
CDR3: CASSSTPPIEAFF

J: TRBJ1-3
V: TRBV7-9
CDR3: CASRPTGNTIYF